This entry concerns a single T cell receptor beta chain. Germline V gives CDR1 SGHTA, CDR2 FQGNSA. There are 19 residues in the CDR3. Trimming removed 3 bases at V and 0 bases at J, with 18 bases between. Using immunoSEQ multiplex PCR, the repertoire was profiled, and TCRdb retains in-frame clones only, with some absent. The table has about 57,000 clones, 94% seen once. These data belong to a study of control samples from healthy donors and cancer patients. The sequencing input was blood. The TCR sequence derives from a man aged 25 to 45 in good health. The V gene is TRBV7-2, the J gene TRBJ2-6; no definite D call. The CDR3 sequence is CASSLAWVGAGSGANVLTF. The CDR3 DNA is TGTGCCAGCAGCTTGGCCTGGGTAGGCGCCGGCTCTGGGGCCAACGTCCTGACTTTC.